The next 32 T cell receptor beta chains were all read from a single sample in a study of shared clonotypes between healthy human individuals. Clones were sequenced by immunoSEQ multiplex PCR, and TCRdb holds only the in-frame ones, with some missing. The sample has hundreds of thousands of clones; 90% to 96% are singletons. Sequencing input: naive CD4+ T cells sorted from blood. Subset here: CD45RA+ positively selected. The origin of the receptors is a woman between 25 and 40 years old in good health.

The chain employs TRBV6-1 and TRBJ2-7; 9 bases align to TRBD1. The CDR3 has 17 residues. Trimming took 3 bases from V and 2 from J; bases not matched to a gene: 11. CDR1 is MNHNS and CDR2 is SASEGT in the germline V gene. CDR3 amino acids: CASSDRDRATWTYEQYF. The DNA for the CDR3 is TGTGCCAGCAGTGATCGGGACAGGGCTACATGGACCTACGAGCAGTACTTC.

The genes are TRBV6-6 and TRBJ2-3; 10 bases align to TRBD1. The CDR3 length is 14 residues. V trimming: 6 bases; J trimming: 7 bases; junction bases outside the gene matches: 7. Germline CDR1 reads MNHNY; CDR2 reads SVGAGI (reference sequence). As DNA, the CDR3 is TGTGCCAGCAGCCGGGACAGGGGAATGAATACGCAGTATTTT. It codes for CASSRDRGMNTQYF.

The V gene is TRBV7-9, the J gene TRBJ2-2; 7 nucleotides match TRBD2. J was trimmed by 0 bases and V by 3 bases; bases with no gene match: 1. Germline CDR1 and CDR2: SEHNR and FQNEAQ (reference sequence). The CDR3 has 15 residues. The CDR3 here is CASSFGRANTGELFF. The CDR3 DNA follows: TGTGCCAGCAGCTTTGGGAGGGCGAACACCGGGGAGCTGTTTTTT.

The gene calls are TRBV27 and TRBJ2-7, with D perhaps assigned TRBD1 or TRBD2 (5 bases each). The V gene lost 8 bases and the J gene lost 0 bases, with 17 bases spanning the gap. Germline V CDR1 and CDR2: MNHEY, SMNVEV (reference sequence). This CDR3 region has 15 residues. CDR3 region: CASRTRDLLSYEQYF. The CDR3 nucleotides read TGTGCCAGCCGAACCCGGGACCTACTCTCCTACGAGCAGTACTTC.

V is TRBV28 and J is TRBJ1-1, with 8 positions matching TRBD1. The CDR3 runs 15 residues. The germline CDR1 and CDR2 sequences are MDHEN and SYDVKM. Trimming removed 4 bases from V and 0 bases from J; junction bases left unmatched: 4. Here the CDR3 DNA reads TGTGCCAGCAGTTCCGCAGGGGGCGTGAACACTGAAGCTTTCTTT. This codes for CASSSAGGVNTEAFF.

CDR3 nucleotides: TGCGCCAGCAGCCACGGGGATAGCAATCAGCCCCAGCATTTT. It is translated as CASSHGDSNQPQHF. V gene TRBV5-1 combines with J gene TRBJ1-5; D gene unclear. Germline CDR1 and CDR2: SGHRS and YFSETQ. This CDR3 contains 14 residues. Trimming stripped 4 bases from V and 0 bases from J, with 8 bases between.

This chain uses TRBV6-1 with TRBJ1-2; 7 bases are a match to TRBD1. The CDR3 loop spans 14 amino acids. Unmatched junction bases numbered 9, after V lost 8 bases and J lost 3 bases. Germline loops: CDR1 MNHNS, CDR2 SASEGT. The chain's CDR3 is CASSKTGIHYGYTF. The CDR3 region has the DNA TGTGCCAGCTCCAAGACAGGGATACACTATGGCTACACCTTC.

The chain carries TRBV11-2 and TRBJ2-7; TRBD1 aligns across 10 bases. Per germline, CDR1 SGHAT and CDR2 FQNNGV. The CDR3 has 15 residues. J gave up 7 bases and V 0 bases, and 6 bases lay outside the gene matches. CDR3: CASSLEGTGEGEQYF. The DNA of the CDR3 is TGTGCCAGCAGCTTAGAGGGGACAGGGGAGGGGGAGCAGTACTTC.

This clone was seen once. The rearrangement links TRBV19 to TRBJ2-2, with D possibly matching TRBD2 (5 bases). Germline CDR1 reads LNHDA; CDR2 reads SQIVND (reference sequence). V was trimmed by 6 bases and J by 5 bases, leaving 10 bases between them. The CDR3 covers 13 residues. The CDR3 DNA follows: TGTGCCAGTAGGAATCCGGGGACCGGGGAGCTGTTTTTT. Translation: CASRNPGTGELFF.

The chain employs TRBV9 and TRBJ1-2; D is ambiguous. CDR3 size: 12 residues. CDR1 and CDR2 from the germline V gene are SGDLS and YYNGEE. V lost 3 bases and J 8 bases, leaving 11 bases between the germline ends. The CDR3, as DNA: TGTGCCAGCAGCGAAGGTCTGAGAGGCTACACCTTC. Protein sequence: CASSEGLRGYTF.

The chain recombines TRBV28 with TRBJ1-5; 10 bases agree with TRBD1. V lost 8 bases to trimming and J lost 5 bases; unmatched junction nucleotides: 3. Germline lookup yields CDR1 MDHEN and CDR2 SYDVKM. This CDR3 spans 13 amino acids. The CDR3 region is CASQTGGDQPQHF. CDR3 nucleotide sequence: TGTGCCAGCCAGACAGGGGGCGATCAGCCCCAGCATTTT.

J is TRBJ1-2 and V is TRBV5-6; D uncertain. This CDR3 is 12 amino acids long. Looked up from germline, CDR1 is SGHDT and CDR2 is YYEEEE. The V gene lost 4 bases and the J gene lost 1 base, with 5 bases spanning the gap. As DNA, the CDR3 is TGTGCCAGCAGCCCAGATAACTATGGCTACACCTTC. This gives the protein CASSPDNYGYTF.

Details on this clone: Other DNA sequences within the sample encode an identical CDR3. The chain uses TRBV7-3 and TRBJ1-1; unclear D gene. Trimming stripped 2 bases from V and 0 bases from J, with 7 bases between. Germline V gene data show CDR1 as SGHTA and CDR2 as FQGTGA. The CDR3 consists of 14 residues. CDR3: CASSLERMNTEAFF. The CDR3 DNA reads TGTGCCAGCAGCTTAGAACGCATGAACACTGAAGCTTTCTTT.

This clone appeared once. The V call is TRBV27, the J call TRBJ2-7, with D unclear. CDR3 length equals 13 residues. V dropped 2 bases and J dropped 3 bases, with 8 bases sitting between them. Germline CDR1 and CDR2: MNHEY and SMNVEV (reference sequence). CDR3 coding DNA: TGTGCCAGCAGTTTAAAGGCAAACTACGAGCAGTACTTC. This encodes CASSLKANYEQYF.

The rearrangement uses TRBV28 and TRBJ1-2; D unclear. Germline V gives CDR1 MDHEN, CDR2 SYDVKM. Deletions cut 6 bases from V and 3 bases from J, with 8 bases between. CDR3 length: 12 residues. CDR3 in amino acids: CASRLLDYGYTF. In DNA form, the CDR3 reads TGTGCCAGCAGGCTCCTCGACTATGGCTACACCTTC.

To note about this clone: Other DNA sequences in the same sample also yield this CDR3. The DNA of the CDR3 is TGTGCCAGTAGTAGAGACGCCGGAACTGGACTTGGAAACACCATATATTTT. It encodes CASSRDAGTGLGNTIYF. V is TRBV19 and J is TRBJ1-3, with unresolved D. The CDR3 loop spans 17 amino acids. In germline, CDR1 is LNHDA, CDR2 SQIVND (reference sequence). V lost 4 bases to trimming and J lost 3 bases, with 19 bases between them. The full variable domain, with the rest looked up from reference TRBV19 and TRBJ1-3, is DGGITQSPKYLFRKEGQNVTLSCEQNLNHDAMYWYRQDPGQGLRLIYYSQIVNDFQKGDIAEGYSVSREKKESFPLTVTSAQKNPTAFYLCASSRDAGTGLGNTIYFGEGSWLTVV.

The sample holds one count of this clone. This chain links TRBV5-1 with TRBJ1-2; D not certain. V was shortened by 4 bases and J by 5 bases, with 18 bases between the two germline ends. Germline CDR1 SGHRS, CDR2 YFSETQ. The CDR3 has 15 amino acids. The CDR3 DNA reads TGCGCCAGCAGCCGGAAGGAGGAGGGCGGATATGGCTACACCTTC. This codes for CASSRKEEGGYGYTF.

V and J are TRBV11-2 and TRBJ2-7; unclear D gene. The V gene lost 1 base and the J gene lost 2 bases, with 15 bases spanning the gap. Germline lookup yields CDR1 SGHAT and CDR2 FQNNGV. The CDR3 is made up of 16 amino acids. The CDR3 spells CASSLGGLLGAYEQYF. CDR3 DNA sequence: TGTGCCAGCAGCTTAGGTGGGCTTCTTGGGGCCTACGAGCAGTACTTC.

A word on this clone: The junction differs from germline at one of its ends, possibly a read error. V is TRBV18 and J is TRBJ1-2; possibly TRBD1 for D (6 bases). This CDR3 is built from 13 residues. Per germline, CDR1 KGHSH and CDR2 LQKENI. This chain's CDR3 is CASSPGQDYDYTF. As DNA, the CDR3 is TGTGCCAGCTCACCGGGACAAGACTATGACTACACCTTC.

This sequence joins TRBV7-9 and TRBJ1-4; the D is unclear. CDR1 is SEHNR and CDR2 is FQNEAQ in the germline V gene (reference sequence). The CDR3 contains 13 residues. Trimming pared 0 bases from V and 8 bases from J, leaving 7 bases between. This CDR3 reads CASSLAGPEKLFF. The CDR3 DNA is TGTGCCAGCAGCTTAGCAGGGCCCGAAAAACTGTTTTTT.

The genes are TRBV28 and TRBJ2-2; weak D call: TRBD2 (5 bases). Germline V gives CDR1 MDHEN, CDR2 SYDVKM. The CDR3 runs 15 residues. The germline V and J ends were trimmed by 7 bases and 0 bases, with 12 bases remaining between them. The CDR3 DNA sequence: TGTGCCAGCAATCCCGGGATCGCGAACACCGGGGAGCTGTTTTTT. As protein: CASNPGIANTGELFF.

This chain uses TRBV5-1 with TRBJ1-4; possible D gene TRBD1, 5 bases. CDR3 length equals 16 residues. Germline CDR1 SGHRS, CDR2 YFSETQ. V dropped 0 bases and J dropped 4 bases, with 13 bases sitting between them. The CDR3: CASSLEGIGVNEKLFF. The DNA of the CDR3 is TGCGCCAGCAGCTTGGAGGGGATCGGGGTTAATGAAAAACTGTTTTTT.

This clone came up once. The chain employs TRBV9 and TRBJ2-1, with no clear D. CDR3 length: 15 residues. Between the trimmed V and J ends, which lost 2 bases and 5 bases, there was a span of 14 bases. CDR1 and CDR2 from the germline V gene are SGDLS and YYNGEE. The CDR3 DNA reads TGTGCCAGCAGCGTGAGCAGGTCCCAAAACAATGAGCAGTTCTTC. Protein: CASSVSRSQNNEQFF. Complete variable domain (other parts from reference TRBV9 and TRBJ2-1): DSGVTQTPKHLITATGQRVTLRCSPRSGDLSVYWYQQSLDQGLQFLIQYYNGEERAKGNILERFSAQQFPDLHSELNLSSLELGDSALYFCASSVSRSQNNEQFFGPGTRLTVL.

The V call is TRBV6-1, the J call TRBJ1-5; no definite D call. Per the germline V gene, CDR1 is MNHNS and CDR2 is SASEGT. The CDR3 consists of 14 residues. The germline V and J ends were trimmed by 4 bases and 0 bases, with 7 bases remaining between them. The CDR3: CASSGTGSNQPQHF. The CDR3 bases are TGTGCCAGCAGTGGGACGGGTAGCAATCAGCCCCAGCATTTT.

V usage is TRBV11-2 and J usage is TRBJ2-7; TRBD1 is a possible D gene (5 bases). Trimming stripped 11 bases from V and 2 bases from J, with 13 bases between. The CDR3 totals 12 residues. In germline, CDR1 is SGHAT, CDR2 FQNNGV. The CDR3 nucleotides are TGTGCCCCCCCGACAGCCGCCTACGAGCAGTACTTC. This encodes CAPPTAAYEQYF.

The V gene is TRBV19, the J gene TRBJ2-5; D may be TRBD1 (8 bases). The germline V gene encodes CDR1 LNHDA and CDR2 SQIVND (reference sequence). This CDR3 spans 13 amino acids. Trimming took 4 bases from V and 11 from J, leaving 17 bases between them. The CDR3 sequence is CASSNGQGGEQYF. In nucleotides, the CDR3 is TGTGCCAGTAGTAATGGACAGGGAGGGGAGCAGTACTTC.

The rearrangement links TRBV2 to TRBJ2-7; the D gene is possibly TRBD1 (5 bases). The V and J ends lost 7 bases and 1 base respectively, with 14 bases between them. CDR3 length equals 14 residues. Germline assignment: CDR1 SNHLY and CDR2 FYNNEI. CDR3 DNA: TGTGCCAGCAAACAGGACACGCAGTCCTACGAGCAGTACTTC. Translating gives CASKQDTQSYEQYF.

V and J are TRBV2 and TRBJ2-3; D uncertain. Germline V gives CDR1 SNHLY, CDR2 FYNNEI. The CDR3 is made up of 13 amino acids. Trimming removed 1 base at V and 6 bases at J, with 8 bases between. The CDR3 reads CASSEGVGDTQYF. The CDR3 DNA is TGTGCCAGCAGTGAAGGAGTAGGGGATACGCAGTATTTT.

The J gene is TRBJ2-7, the V gene TRBV7-9; D is uncertain. This CDR3 has 13 residues. Germline CDR1 reads SEHNR; CDR2 reads FQNEAQ (reference sequence). V was cut by 6 bases and J by 5 bases, with 14 bases left in between. CDR3 sequence reads: CASRLGPLNEQYF. The CDR3 bases are TGTGCCAGCAGACTTGGACCTTTAAACGAGCAGTACTTC.

The chain joins TRBV28 to TRBJ2-1, with D perhaps matching TRBD2 (6 bases). The CDR3 loop spans 14 amino acids. The V gene's germline CDR1 is MDHEN and CDR2 SYDVKM. Trimming shortened V by 7 bases and J by 4 bases, and 14 bases separated the two germline ends. The CDR3 reads CASTGTLHYNEQFF. DNA of the CDR3: TGTGCCAGCACCGGGACTCTCCATTACAATGAGCAGTTCTTC.

As to this clone: Within the sample, other DNA sequences also encode this same CDR3. This chain joins TRBV13 and TRBJ2-7; D gene uncertain. Germline values: CDR1 PRHDT, CDR2 FYEKMQ (reference sequence). Trimming removed 0 bases from V and 1 base from J, with 7 bases in between. The CDR3 is 14 residues long. In DNA, the CDR3 is TGTGCCAGCAGCTTAGGACGGCCTTCCTACGAGCAGTACTTC. Translation gives CASSLGRPSYEQYF.

The V and J genes are TRBV27 and TRBJ2-3; 10 positions agree with TRBD1. With V trimmed by 2 bases and J by 3 bases, 5 bases remained unmatched. Germline-derived CDR1 and CDR2 are MNHEY and SMNVEV (reference sequence). This CDR3 contains 16 residues. The CDR3 DNA sequence: TGTGCCAGCAGTTTAAGATCGGGACAGGGGACAGATACGCAGTATTTT. Translating gives CASSLRSGQGTDTQYF.